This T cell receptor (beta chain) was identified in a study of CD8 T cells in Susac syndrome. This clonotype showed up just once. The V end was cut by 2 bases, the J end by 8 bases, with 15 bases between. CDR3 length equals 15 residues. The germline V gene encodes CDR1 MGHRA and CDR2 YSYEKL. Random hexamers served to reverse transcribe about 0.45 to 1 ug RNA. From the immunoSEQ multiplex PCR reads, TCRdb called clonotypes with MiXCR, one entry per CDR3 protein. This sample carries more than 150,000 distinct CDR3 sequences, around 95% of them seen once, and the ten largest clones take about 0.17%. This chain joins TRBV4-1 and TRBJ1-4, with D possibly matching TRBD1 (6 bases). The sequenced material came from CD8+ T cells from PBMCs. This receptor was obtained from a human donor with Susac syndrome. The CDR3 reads CASSQKGGDWEKLFF. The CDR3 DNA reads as TGCGCCAGCAGCCAAAAAGGGGGGGATTGGGAAAAACTGTTTTTT.